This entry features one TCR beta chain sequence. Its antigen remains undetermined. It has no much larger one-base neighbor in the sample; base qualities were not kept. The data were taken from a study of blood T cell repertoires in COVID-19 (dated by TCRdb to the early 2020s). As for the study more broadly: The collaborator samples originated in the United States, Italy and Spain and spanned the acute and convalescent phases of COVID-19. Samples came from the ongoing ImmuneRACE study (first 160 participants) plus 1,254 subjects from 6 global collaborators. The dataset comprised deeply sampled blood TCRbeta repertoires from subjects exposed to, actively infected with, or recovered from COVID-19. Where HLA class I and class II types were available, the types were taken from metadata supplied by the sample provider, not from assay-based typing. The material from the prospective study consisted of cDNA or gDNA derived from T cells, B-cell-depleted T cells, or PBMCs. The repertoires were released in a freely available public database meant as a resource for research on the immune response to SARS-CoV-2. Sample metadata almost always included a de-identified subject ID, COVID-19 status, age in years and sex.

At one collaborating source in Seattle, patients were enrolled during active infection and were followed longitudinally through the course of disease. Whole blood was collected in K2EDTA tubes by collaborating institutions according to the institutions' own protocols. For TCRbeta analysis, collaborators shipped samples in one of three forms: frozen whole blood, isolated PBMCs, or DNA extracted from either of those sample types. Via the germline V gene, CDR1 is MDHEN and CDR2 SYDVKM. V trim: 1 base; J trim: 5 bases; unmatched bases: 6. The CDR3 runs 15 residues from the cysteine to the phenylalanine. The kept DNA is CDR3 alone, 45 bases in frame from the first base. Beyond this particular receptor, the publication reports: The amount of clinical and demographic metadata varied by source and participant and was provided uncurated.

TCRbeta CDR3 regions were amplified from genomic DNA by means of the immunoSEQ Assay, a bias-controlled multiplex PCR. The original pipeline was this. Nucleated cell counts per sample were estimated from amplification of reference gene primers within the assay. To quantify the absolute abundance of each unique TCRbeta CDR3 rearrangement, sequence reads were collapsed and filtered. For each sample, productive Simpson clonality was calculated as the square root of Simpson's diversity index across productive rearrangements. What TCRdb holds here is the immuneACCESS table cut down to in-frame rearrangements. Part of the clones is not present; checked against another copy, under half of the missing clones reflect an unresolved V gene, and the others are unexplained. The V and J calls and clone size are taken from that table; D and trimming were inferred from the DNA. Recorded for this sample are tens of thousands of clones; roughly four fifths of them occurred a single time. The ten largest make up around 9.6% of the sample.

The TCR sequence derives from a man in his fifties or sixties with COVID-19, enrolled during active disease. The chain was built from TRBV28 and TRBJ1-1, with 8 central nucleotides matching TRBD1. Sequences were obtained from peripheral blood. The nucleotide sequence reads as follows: TGTGCCAGCAGTTTATACGACAGGGGCAGGACTGAAGCTTTCTTT. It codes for CASSLYDRGRTEAFF.